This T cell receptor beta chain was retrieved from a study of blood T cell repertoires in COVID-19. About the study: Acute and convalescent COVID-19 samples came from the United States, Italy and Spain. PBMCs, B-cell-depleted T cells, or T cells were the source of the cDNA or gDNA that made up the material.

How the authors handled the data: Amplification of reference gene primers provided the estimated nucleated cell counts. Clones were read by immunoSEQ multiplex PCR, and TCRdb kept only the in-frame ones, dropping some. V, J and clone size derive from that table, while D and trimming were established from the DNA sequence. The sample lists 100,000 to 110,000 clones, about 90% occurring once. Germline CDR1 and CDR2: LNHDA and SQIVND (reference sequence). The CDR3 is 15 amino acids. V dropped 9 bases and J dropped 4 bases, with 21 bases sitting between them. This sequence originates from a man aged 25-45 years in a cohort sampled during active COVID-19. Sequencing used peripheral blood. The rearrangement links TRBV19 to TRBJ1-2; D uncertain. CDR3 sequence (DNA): TGTGCCAGCCAGGAGAGGGAACGTCCTCTCTATGGCTACACCTTC. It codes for CASQERERPLYGYTF.